The clone carrying this TCR beta chain occurred a few times. Germline V gives CDR1 GTSNPN, CDR2 SVGIG (reference sequence). V lost 3 bases and J lost 5, with 8 bases in between. CDR3 size: 11 residues. Seattle patient enrollment occurred during active infection, with longitudinal follow-up thereafter. TCRdb's copy holds only in-frame clones and misses some; the assay was immunoSEQ multiplex PCR. This sample has 310,000 or so clones, with 90% to 95% found just once. The record originates from a study of blood T cell repertoires in COVID-19. The clonotype comes from a woman aged 25 to 39 with COVID-19, enrolled during active disease. The source material was peripheral blood. This chain joins TRBV30 and TRBJ2-7; D gene uncertain. CDR3 amino acids: CAWRGVHEQYF. CDR3 coding DNA: TGTGCCTGGAGGGGCGTCCACGAGCAGTACTTC.